This record concerns one TCR beta chain sequence. This sample is part of a study of blood T cells in healthy people across ages. Trimming left V 4 bases short and J 5 bases short, with 16 bases between. Germline lookup yields CDR1 ENHRY and CDR2 SYGVKD. This CDR3 is built from 15 residues. PCR was performed a second time for roughly 7 to 12 cycles using a sample-barcoded 5' primer and a J-beta primer mix. One entry per CDR3 protein, called by TCRdb with MiXCR from the 5' RACE reads. The table records about 1.7 million distinct CDR3 sequences, 28% of them present only once. Russia was home to the donors, healthy Caucasian individuals aged 6 to 90.

Sequenced input: blood. The V and J genes are TRBV10-3 and TRBJ2-3; the D gene is possibly TRBD2 (6 bases). This clonotype was sampled from a woman aged 25 to 39 in good health. This chain's CDR3 is CAISGEGGNKDTQYF. The CDR3 bases are TGTGCCATCAGTGGAGAGGGCGGGAATAAAGATACGCAGTATTTT.